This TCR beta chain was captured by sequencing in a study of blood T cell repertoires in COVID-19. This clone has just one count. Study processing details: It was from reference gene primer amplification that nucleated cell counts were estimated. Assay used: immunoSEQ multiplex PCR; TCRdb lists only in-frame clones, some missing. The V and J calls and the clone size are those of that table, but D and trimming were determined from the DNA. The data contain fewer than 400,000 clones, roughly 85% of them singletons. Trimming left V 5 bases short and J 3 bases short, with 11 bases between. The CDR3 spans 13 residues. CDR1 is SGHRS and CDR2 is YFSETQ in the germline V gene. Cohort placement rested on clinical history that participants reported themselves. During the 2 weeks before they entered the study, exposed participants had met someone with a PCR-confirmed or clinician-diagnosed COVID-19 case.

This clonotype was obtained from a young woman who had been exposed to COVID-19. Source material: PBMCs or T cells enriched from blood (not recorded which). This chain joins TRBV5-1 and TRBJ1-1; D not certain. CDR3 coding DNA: TGCGCCAGCAGAACGAGCGCTGACACTGAAGCTTTCTTT. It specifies CASRTSADTEAFF.